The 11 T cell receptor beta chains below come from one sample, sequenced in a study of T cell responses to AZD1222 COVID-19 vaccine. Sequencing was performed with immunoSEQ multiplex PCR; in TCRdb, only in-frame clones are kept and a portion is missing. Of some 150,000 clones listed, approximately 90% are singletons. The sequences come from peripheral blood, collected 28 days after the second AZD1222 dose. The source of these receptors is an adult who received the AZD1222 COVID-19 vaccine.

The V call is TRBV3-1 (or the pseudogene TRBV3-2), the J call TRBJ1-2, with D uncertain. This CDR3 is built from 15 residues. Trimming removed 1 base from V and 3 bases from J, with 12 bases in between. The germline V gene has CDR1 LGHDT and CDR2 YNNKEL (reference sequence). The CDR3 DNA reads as TGTGCCAGCAGCCAAGGACACCGAGGAGACTATGGCTACACCTTC. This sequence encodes CASSQGHRGDYGYTF.

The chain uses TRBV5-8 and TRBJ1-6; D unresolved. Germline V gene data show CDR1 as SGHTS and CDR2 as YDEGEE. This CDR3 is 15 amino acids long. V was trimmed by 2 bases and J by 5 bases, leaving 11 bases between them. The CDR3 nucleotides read TGTGCCAGCAGCTTACGCCAGAAAAATAATTCACCCCTCCACTTT. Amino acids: CASSLRQKNNSPLHF.

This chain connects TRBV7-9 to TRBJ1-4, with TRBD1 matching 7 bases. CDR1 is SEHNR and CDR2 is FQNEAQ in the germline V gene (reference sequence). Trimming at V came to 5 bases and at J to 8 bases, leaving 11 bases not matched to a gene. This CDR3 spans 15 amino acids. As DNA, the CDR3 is TGTGCCAGCAGCACCCGACAGGGTGTTGAGGAAAAACTGTTTTTT. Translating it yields CASSTRQGVEEKLFF.

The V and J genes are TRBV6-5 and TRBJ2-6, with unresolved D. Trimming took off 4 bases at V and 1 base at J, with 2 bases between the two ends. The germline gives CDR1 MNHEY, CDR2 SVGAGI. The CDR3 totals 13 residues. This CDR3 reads CASSSSGANVLTF. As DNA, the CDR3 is TGTGCCAGCAGTTCTTCTGGGGCCAACGTCCTGACTTTC.

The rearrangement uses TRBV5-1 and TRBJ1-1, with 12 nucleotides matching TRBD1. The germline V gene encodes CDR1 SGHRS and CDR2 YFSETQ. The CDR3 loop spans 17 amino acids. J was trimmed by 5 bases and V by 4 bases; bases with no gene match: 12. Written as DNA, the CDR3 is TGCGCCAGCAGCGCCACGGGACAGGGGGCGCCGGGAACTGAAGCTTTCTTT. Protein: CASSATGQGAPGTEAFF. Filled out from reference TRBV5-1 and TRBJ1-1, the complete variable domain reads KAGVTQTPRYLIKTRGQQVTLSCSPISGHRSVSWYQQTPGQGLQFLFEYFSETQRNKGNFPGRFSGRQFSNSRSEMNVSTLELGDSALYLCASSATGQGAPGTEAFFGQGTRLTVV.

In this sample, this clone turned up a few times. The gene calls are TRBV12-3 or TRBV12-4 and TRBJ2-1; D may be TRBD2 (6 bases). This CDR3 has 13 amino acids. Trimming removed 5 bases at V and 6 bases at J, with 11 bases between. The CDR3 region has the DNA TGTGCCAGCAGTACGGGAGTGATCAATGAGCAGTTCTTC. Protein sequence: CASSTGVINEQFF.

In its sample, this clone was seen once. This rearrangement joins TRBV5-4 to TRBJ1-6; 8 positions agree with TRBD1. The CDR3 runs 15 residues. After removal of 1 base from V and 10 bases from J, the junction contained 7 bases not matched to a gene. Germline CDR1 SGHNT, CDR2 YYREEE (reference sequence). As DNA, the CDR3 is TGTGCCAGCAGCTTGAAACAGGGGGAGGTGTCACCCCTCCACTTT. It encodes CASSLKQGEVSPLHF.

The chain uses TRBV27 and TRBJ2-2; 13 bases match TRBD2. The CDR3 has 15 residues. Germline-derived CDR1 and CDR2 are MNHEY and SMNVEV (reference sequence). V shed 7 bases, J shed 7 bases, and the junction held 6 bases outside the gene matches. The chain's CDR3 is CASKLAGGPGGELFF. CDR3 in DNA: TGTGCCAGCAAACTAGCGGGGGGGCCCGGCGGGGAGCTGTTTTTT.

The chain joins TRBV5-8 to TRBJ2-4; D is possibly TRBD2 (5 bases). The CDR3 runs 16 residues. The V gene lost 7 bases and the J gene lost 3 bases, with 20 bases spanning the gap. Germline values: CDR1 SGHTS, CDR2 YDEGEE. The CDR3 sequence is CASGQTRGKDKNIQYF. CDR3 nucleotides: TGTGCCAGCGGCCAGACCCGGGGAAAGGACAAAAACATTCAGTACTTC.

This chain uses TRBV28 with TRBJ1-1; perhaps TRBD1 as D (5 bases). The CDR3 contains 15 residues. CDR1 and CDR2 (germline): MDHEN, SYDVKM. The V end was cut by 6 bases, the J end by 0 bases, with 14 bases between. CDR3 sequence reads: CASREHGAMNTEAFF. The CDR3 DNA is TGTGCCAGCAGGGAGCACGGGGCCATGAACACTGAAGCTTTCTTT.

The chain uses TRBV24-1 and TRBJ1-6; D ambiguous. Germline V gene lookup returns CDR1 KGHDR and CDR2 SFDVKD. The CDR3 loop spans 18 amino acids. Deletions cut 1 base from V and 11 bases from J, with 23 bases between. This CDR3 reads CATSDFRGPGWDWTPLHF. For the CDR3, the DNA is TGTGCCACCAGTGATTTCCGCGGACCCGGGTGGGATTGGACACCCCTCCACTTT.